This T cell receptor (beta chain) was identified in a study of cytomegalovirus exposure and HLA in healthy donors. Overall study context: The approximately 110 validation repertoires, a later analysis reported, used the same platform as the 666 first-cohort repertoires. Broader study findings: Many donors shared some public TCRs, even though most TCR sequences were rare.

The V end was cut by 6 bases, the J end by 1 base, with 13 bases between. The CDR3 is 15 amino acids. Germline-derived CDR1 and CDR2 are LNHDA and SQIVND (reference sequence). Assay: immunoSEQ multiplex PCR; the TCRdb copy retains only in-frame clones and omits some. Among 50,000 to 65,000 clones, 89% were seen once, and the ten largest hold roughly 8%. Regarding this clone: Its specificity is unknown.

The sequencing sample was made of PBMCs. This sequence was found in a woman aged 18-29 years in good health and CMV-seropositive. This chain links TRBV19 with TRBJ1-5, with D perhaps TRBD1 (5 bases). CDR3 sequence reads: CASRLNRQSNQPQHF. CDR3 bases: TGTGCCAGTAGACTTAACCGACAGAGCAATCAGCCCCAGCATTTT. The full variable domain, completed using reference TRBV19 and TRBJ1-5, is DGGITQSPKYLFRKEGQNVTLSCEQNLNHDAMYWYRQDPGQGLRLIYYSQIVNDFQKGDIAEGYSVSREKKESFPLTVTSAQKNPTAFYLCASRLNRQSNQPQHFGDGTRLSIL.